This passage covers 3 T cell receptor beta chains from one sample sequenced in a study of blood T cell repertoires in COVID-19. Here immunoSEQ multiplex PCR was the method, and the copy in TCRdb shows in-frame clones only, minus some. The sample lists approximately 92,000 clones; about 70% were seen once. Material: peripheral blood. The source is a woman between 55 and 75 years old in a cohort sampled during active or convalescent COVID-19.

The V and J genes are TRBV6-5 and TRBJ1-5; TRBD1 matches at 7 bases. The CDR3 covers 13 residues. V lost 8 bases, J lost 2 bases, and 3 bases stayed unmatched. CDR1 is MNHEY, CDR2 SVGAGI, per germline. CDR3 in amino acids: CASGDRGNQPQHF. DNA for the CDR3: TGTGCCAGCGGCGACAGGGGCAATCAGCCCCAGCATTTT.

This sequence joins TRBV6-2 or TRBV6-3 and TRBJ2-3; 10 positions match TRBD2. Per the germline V gene, CDR1 is MNHEY and CDR2 is SVGEGT. V shed 3 bases, J shed 6 bases, and the junction held 9 bases outside the gene matches. CDR3 length: 16 residues. The DNA for the CDR3 is TGTGCCAGCAGTTATGAAAGCGGGGGGGCGCTGGATACGCAGTATTTT. Amino acid sequence: CASSYESGGALDTQYF.

This clone has only a few counts. The chain links TRBV6-6 to TRBJ1-5; 8 positions match TRBD1. The CDR3 consists of 16 residues. Per the germline V gene, CDR1 is MNHNY and CDR2 is SVGAGI (reference sequence). Trimming cost V 5 bases and J 2 bases; bases outside gene matches: 8. CDR3 loop: CASSLSGGAGNQPQHF. The DNA for the CDR3 is TGTGCCAGCAGTCTATCAGGGGGCGCGGGCAATCAGCCCCAGCATTTT.